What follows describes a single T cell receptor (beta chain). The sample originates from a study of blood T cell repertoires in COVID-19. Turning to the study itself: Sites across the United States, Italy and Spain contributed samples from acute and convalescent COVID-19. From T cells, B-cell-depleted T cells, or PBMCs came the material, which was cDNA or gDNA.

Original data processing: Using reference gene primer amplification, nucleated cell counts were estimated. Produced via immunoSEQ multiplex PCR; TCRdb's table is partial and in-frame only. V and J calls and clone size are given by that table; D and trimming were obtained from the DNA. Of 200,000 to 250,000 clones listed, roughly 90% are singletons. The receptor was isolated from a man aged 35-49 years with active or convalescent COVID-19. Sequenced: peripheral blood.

The CDR3 is CASLAGGPREQYF. The CDR3 DNA sequence: TGTGCCAGTTTAGCGGGAGGGCCTAGGGAGCAGTACTTC. This rearrangement joins TRBV28 to TRBJ2-7, with 11 bases that match TRBD2. Germline assignment: CDR1 MDHEN and CDR2 SYDVKM. The CDR3 is 13 amino acids. V trimming: 9 bases; J trimming: 7 bases; junction bases outside the gene matches: 8. Together with reference TRBV28 and TRBJ2-7, the CDR3 gives the full variable domain: DVKVTQSSRYLVKRTGEKVFLECVQDMDHENMFWYRQDPGLGLRLIYFSYDVKMKEKGDIPEGYSVSREKKERFSLILESASTNQTSMYLCASLAGGPREQYFGPGTRLTVT.